The rows below give T cell receptor beta chains drawn from one sample of a study of regulatory T cells in long-lasting Graves disease. TCRdb reanalysed the multiplex PCR reads using MiXCR and keeps one entry per CDR3 protein. This sample yields roughly 450,000 distinct CDR3 sequences, of which about 25% are seen a single time; about 27% belongs to the top ten. The sequencing used peripheral blood mononuclear cells (PBMCs), collected when the disease was refractory, from a patient treated with antithyroid drugs. The receptors were sampled from a female donor with Graves disease. The CDR3 runs from the conserved cysteine through the conserved F or W. The order of the fields is V gene, D gene, J gene, clone size, CDR3 DNA, CDR3 protein. The D gene is left open where the match is weak. Not all rows give a size; the values are once, few, many and, for expanded clones, a class.

>TRBV5-1|-|TRBJ1-4|few
TGCGCCAGCAGCAAAAGACAGGAGGAAAAACTGTTTTTT
CASSKRQEEKLFF
>TRBV3-1|-|TRBJ1-5|-
TGTGCCAGCAGCCAAGGCGGAACAGGACGCAATCAGCCCCAGCATTTT
CASSQGGTGRNQPQHF
>TRBV6-1|TRBD1|TRBJ1-1|many
TGTGCCAGCTCCGGGGACAGGTTGAACACTGAAGCTTTCTTT
CASSGDRLNTEAFF
>TRBV20-1|TRBD2|TRBJ2-1|-
TGCATCCCCGCGGGACTAGCGGGAGGAGCGGGCAACAATGAGCAGTTCTTC
CIPAGLAGGAGNNEQFF
>TRBV4-1|TRBD1|TRBJ1-1|-
TGCGCCAGCAGCCATAGACAGGGGTGGACTGAAGCTTTCTTT
CASSHRQGWTEAFF
>TRBV4-2|TRBD2|TRBJ2-7|few
TGTGCCAGCAGCCCCTCTTCGACTAGCGATCGCTACGAGCAGTACTTC
CASSPSSTSDRYEQYF
>TRBV5-1|-|TRBJ2-7|-
TGCGCCAGCAGCTTGGCCGGCCCCTCCTACGAGCAGTACTTC
CASSLAGPSYEQYF
>TRBV19|TRBD1|TRBJ1-5|few
TGTGCCAGTAGAACATCAGGGGGATATCAGCCCCAGCATTTT
CASRTSGGYQPQHF
>TRBV2|-|TRBJ1-2|many
TGTGCCAGCAGTGAAGAAGGCAGGACCTATGGCTACACCTTC
CASSEEGRTYGYTF
>TRBV12-3/TRBV12-4|-|TRBJ1-5|-
TGTGCCAGCAGTTTTTGGGGATATCAGCCCCAGCATTTT
CASSFWGYQPQHF